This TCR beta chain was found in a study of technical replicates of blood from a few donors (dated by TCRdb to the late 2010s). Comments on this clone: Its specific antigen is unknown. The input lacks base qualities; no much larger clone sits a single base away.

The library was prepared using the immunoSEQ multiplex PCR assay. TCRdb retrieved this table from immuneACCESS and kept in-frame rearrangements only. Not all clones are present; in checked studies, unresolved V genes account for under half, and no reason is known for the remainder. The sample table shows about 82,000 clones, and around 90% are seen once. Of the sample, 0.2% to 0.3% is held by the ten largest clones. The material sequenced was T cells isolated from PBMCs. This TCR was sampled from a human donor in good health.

The DNA is as follows: TGTGCCATCAGTGAGTCAGTACAGGGCAACTACAATGAGCAGTTCTTC. Its translation reads: CAISESVQGNYNEQFF. The chain links TRBV10-3 with TRBJ2-1; tentative D gene TRBD1, with 6 bases matching. Via the germline V gene, CDR1 is ENHRY and CDR2 SYGVKD. A distance of 12 bases separates the germline ends of V and J, which lose 0 bases and 3 bases respectively. The CDR3 goes from the cysteine to the phenylalanine over 16 residues. Of all the DNA, just the CDR3 is kept, 48 bases in frame from base 1.